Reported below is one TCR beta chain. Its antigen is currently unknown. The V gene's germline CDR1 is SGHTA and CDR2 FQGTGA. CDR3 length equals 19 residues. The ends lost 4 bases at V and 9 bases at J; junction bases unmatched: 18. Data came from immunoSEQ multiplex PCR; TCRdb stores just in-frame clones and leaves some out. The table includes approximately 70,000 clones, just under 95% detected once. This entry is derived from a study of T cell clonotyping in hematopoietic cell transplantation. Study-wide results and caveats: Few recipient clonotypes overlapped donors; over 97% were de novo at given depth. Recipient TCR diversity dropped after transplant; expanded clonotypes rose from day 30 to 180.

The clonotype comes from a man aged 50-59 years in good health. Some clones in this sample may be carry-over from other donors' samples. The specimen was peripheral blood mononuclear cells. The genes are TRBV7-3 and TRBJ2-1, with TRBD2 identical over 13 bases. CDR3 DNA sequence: TGTGCCAGCAGCTCCTTGCCCCCGGGACTAGCGGGATCAGGCACTGAGCAGTTCTTC. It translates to CASSSLPPGLAGSGTEQFF.